The clone carrying this T cell receptor beta chain was recorded only once. Its antigen is unidentified. The PCR was carried out with 60 Vbeta primers and 13 Jbeta primers. Libraries were prepared by immunoSEQ multiplex PCR; TCRdb keeps only in-frame clonotypes and omits some of them. The sample holds about 140,000 clones, 77% seen once. This sample is drawn from a study of cytomegalovirus exposure and HLA in healthy donors. Study results and limitations: Altogether, 160 or so TCR beta chains were recorded as cytomegalovirus-associated. Common viral pathogens (according to a later analysis) appeared linked to several of the most significant clusters.

This clonotype was sampled from a female donor in good health and CMV-seronegative. The sequencing input was PBMCs.

The CDR3 reads CASSGTGRREQYF. Here the CDR3 DNA reads TGTGCCAGCAGCGGGACAGGGCGGCGCGAGCAGTACTTC. The V call is TRBV2, the J call TRBJ2-7; 9 nucleotides agree with TRBD1. The CDR3 has 13 residues. The germline CDR1 and CDR2 sequences are SNHLY and FYNNEI. The V gene end was trimmed by 6 bases and the J gene end by 6 bases; junction bases not matched to a gene: 6.